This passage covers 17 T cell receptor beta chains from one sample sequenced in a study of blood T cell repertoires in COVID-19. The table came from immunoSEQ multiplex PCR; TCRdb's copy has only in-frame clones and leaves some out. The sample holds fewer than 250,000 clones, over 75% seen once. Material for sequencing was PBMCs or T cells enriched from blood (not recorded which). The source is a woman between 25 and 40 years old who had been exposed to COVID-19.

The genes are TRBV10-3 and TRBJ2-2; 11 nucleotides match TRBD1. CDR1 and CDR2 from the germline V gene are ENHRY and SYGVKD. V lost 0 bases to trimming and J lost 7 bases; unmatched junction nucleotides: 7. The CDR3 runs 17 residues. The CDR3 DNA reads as TGTGCCATCAGTGAGTCAGGACAGGGGGCGCTCAACGGGGAGCTGTTTTTT. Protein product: CAISESGQGALNGELFF.

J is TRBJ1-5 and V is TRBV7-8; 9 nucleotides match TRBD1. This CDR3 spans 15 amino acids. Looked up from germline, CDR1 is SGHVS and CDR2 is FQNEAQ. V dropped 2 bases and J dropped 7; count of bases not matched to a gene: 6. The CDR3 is CASSLRDRVGQPQHF. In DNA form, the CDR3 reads TGTGCCAGCAGCTTACGGGACAGGGTTGGACAGCCCCAGCATTTT.

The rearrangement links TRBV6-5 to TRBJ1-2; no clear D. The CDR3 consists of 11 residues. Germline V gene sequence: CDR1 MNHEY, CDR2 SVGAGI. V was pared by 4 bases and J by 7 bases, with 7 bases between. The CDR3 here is CASSSGLGYTF. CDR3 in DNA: TGTGCCAGCAGTTCGGGTCTTGGCTACACCTTC.

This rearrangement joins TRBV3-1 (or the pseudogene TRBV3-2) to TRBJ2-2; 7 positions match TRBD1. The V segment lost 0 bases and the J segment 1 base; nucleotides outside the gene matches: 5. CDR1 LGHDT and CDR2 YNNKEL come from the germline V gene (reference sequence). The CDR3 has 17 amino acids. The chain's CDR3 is CASSQDWQGENTGELFF. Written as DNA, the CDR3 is TGTGCCAGCAGCCAAGATTGGCAGGGGGAGAACACCGGGGAGCTGTTTTTT.

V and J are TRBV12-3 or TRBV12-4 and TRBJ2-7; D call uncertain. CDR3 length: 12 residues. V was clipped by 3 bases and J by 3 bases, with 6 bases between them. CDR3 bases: TGTGCCAGCAGTTTGCACGGCTACGAGCAGTACTTC. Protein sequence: CASSLHGYEQYF.

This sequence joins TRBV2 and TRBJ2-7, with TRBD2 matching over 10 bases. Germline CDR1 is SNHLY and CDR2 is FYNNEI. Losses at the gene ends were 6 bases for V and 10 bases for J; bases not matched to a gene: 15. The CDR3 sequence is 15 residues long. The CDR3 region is CASRATSGPTTSQYF. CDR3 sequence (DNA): TGTGCCAGCAGAGCGACTAGCGGGCCGACTACGAGCCAGTACTTC.

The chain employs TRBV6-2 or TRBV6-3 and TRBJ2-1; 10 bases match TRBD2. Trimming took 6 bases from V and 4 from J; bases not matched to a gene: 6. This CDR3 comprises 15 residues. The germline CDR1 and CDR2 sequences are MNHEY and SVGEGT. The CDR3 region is CASSELAGTYNEQFF. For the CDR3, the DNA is TGTGCCAGCAGCGAACTAGCGGGGACGTACAATGAGCAGTTCTTC.

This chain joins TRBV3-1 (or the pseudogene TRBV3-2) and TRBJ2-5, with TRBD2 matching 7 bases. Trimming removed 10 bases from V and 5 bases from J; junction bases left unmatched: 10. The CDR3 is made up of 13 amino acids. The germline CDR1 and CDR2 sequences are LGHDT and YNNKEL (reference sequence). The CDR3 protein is CATSSGTWETQYF. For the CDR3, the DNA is TGTGCCACCTCGAGCGGGACGTGGGAGACCCAGTACTTC.

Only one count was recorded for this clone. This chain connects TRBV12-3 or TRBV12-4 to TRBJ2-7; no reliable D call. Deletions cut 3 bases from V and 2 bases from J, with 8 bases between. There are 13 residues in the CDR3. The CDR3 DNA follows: TGTGCCAGCAGTTTGGGCAGAACCTACGAGCAGTACTTC. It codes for CASSLGRTYEQYF.

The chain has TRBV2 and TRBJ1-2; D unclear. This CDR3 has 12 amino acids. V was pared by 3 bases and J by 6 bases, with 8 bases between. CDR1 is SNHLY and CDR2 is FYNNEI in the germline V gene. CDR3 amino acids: CASSEFKNGYTF. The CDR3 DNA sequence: TGTGCCAGCAGTGAGTTCAAAAATGGCTACACCTTC.

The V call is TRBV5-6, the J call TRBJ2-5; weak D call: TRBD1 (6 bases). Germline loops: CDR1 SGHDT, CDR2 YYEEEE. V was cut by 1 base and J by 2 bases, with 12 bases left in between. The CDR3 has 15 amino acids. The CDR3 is CASSLPQGHQETQYF. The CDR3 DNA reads TGTGCCAGCAGCTTGCCCCAGGGACATCAAGAGACCCAGTACTTC.

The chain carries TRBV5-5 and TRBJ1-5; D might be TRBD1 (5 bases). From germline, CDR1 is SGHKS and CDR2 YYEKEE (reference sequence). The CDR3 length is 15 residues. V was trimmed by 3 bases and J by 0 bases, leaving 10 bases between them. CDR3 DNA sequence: TGTGCCAGCAGCTCGGGGGTAGTTAGCAATCAGCCCCAGCATTTT. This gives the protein CASSSGVVSNQPQHF. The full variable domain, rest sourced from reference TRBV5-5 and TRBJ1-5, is DAGVTQSPTHLIKTRGQQVTLRCSPISGHKSVSWYQQVLGQGPQFIFQYYEKEERGRGNFPDRFSARQFPNYSSELNVNALLLGDSALYLCASSSGVVSNQPQHFGDGTRLSIL.

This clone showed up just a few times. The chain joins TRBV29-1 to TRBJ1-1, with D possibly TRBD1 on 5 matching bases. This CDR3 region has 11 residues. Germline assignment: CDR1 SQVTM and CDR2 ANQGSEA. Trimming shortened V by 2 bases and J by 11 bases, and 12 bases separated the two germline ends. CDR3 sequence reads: CSVETQGSAFF. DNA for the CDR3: TGCAGCGTTGAAACGCAGGGCAGTGCTTTCTTT. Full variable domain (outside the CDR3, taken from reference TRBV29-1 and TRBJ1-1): SAVISQKPSRDICQRGTSLTIQCQVDSQVTMMFWYRQQPGQSLTLIATANQGSEATYESGFVIDKFPISRPNLTFSTLTVSNMSPEDSSIYLCSVETQGSAFFGQGTRLTVV.

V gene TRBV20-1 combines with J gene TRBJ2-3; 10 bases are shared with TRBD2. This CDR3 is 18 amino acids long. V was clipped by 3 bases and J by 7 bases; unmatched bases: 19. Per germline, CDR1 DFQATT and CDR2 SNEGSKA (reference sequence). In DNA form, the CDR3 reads TGCAGTGCTAGTATCGCAATTCCAGCTAGCGGGAGTATGAATACGCAGTATTTT. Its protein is CSASIAIPASGSMNTQYF.

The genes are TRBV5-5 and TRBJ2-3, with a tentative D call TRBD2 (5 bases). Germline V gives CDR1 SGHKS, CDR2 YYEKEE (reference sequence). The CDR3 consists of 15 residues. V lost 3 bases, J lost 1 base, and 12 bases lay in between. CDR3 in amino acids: CASSSLSGRTDTQYF. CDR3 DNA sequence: TGTGCCAGCAGCTCCCTCAGCGGCCGCACAGATACGCAGTATTTT.

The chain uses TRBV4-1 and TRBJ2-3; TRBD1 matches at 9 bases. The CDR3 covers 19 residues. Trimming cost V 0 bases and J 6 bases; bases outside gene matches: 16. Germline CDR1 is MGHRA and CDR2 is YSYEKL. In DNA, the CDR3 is TGCGCCAGCAGCCAAGATCCCCCCCTCTGGACAGGGGCGATGGATACGCAGTATTTT. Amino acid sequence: CASSQDPPLWTGAMDTQYF.

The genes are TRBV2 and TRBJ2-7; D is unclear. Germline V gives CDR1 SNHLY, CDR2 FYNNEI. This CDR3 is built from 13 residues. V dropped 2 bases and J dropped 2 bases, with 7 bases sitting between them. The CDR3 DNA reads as TGTGCCAGCAGTGAATCGGAGACCTACGAGCAGTACTTC. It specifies CASSESETYEQYF. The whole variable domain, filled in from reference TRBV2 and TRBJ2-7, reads EPEVTQTPSHQVTQMGQEVILRCVPISNHLYFYWYRQILGQKVEFLVSFYNNEISEKSEIFDDQFSVERPDGSNFTLKIRSTKLEDSAMYFCASSESETYEQYFGPGTRLTVT.